This T cell receptor beta chain was obtained from a study of T cells in Graves' hyperthyroidism and ophthalmopathy. Authors of the study amplified TCR beta CDR3 regions from RNA transcripts. In the first-round RT-PCR of the TCR CDR3, the HTBI primer set was used. A single record per CDR3 protein comes from TCRdb applying MiXCR to the multiplex PCR reads. The sample includes hundreds of thousands of distinct CDR3 sequences, 14% to 15% of them seen just once. The sequencing input was blood. This clonotype was obtained from a woman aged 35 to 49 with Graves' ophthalmopathy.

DNA of the CDR3: TGCGCCAGCAGCCAAGGAGGGGCGGGATCGAACACCGGGGAGCTGTTTTTT. This gives the protein CASSQGGAGSNTGELFF. The gene calls are TRBV4-1 and TRBJ2-2, with D perhaps TRBD2 (6 bases). CDR3 length equals 17 residues. The germline gives CDR1 MGHRA, CDR2 YSYEKL. Trimming left V 1 base short and J 0 bases short, with 12 bases between.